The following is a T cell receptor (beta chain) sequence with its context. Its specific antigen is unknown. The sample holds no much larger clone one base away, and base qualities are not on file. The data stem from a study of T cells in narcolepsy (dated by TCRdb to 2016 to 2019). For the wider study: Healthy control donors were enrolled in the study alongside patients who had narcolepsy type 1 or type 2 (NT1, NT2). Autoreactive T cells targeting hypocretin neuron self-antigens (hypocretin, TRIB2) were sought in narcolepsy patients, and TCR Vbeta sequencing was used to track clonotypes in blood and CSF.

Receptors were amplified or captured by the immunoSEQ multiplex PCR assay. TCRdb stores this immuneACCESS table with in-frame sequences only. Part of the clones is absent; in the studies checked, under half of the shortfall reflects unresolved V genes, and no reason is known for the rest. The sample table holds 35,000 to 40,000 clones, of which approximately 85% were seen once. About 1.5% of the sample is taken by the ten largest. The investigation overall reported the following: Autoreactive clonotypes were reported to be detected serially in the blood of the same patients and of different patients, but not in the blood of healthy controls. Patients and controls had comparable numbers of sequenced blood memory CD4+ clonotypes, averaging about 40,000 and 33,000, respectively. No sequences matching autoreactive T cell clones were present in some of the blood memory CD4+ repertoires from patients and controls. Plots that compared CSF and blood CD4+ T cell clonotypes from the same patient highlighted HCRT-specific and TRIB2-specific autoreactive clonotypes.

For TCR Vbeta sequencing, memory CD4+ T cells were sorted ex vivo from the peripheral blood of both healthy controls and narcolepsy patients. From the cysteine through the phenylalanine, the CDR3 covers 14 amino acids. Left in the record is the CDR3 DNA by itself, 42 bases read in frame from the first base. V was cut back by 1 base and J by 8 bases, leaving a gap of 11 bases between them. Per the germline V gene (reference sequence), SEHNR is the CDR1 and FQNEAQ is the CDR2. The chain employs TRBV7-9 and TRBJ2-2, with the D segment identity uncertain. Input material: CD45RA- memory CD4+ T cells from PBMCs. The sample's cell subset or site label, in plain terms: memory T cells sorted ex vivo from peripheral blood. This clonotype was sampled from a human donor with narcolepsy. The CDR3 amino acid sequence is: CASSLVSSAGELFF. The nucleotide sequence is TGTGCCAGCAGCTTAGTTAGTTCGGCAGGGGAGCTGTTTTTT. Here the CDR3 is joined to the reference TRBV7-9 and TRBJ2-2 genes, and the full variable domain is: DTGVSQNPRHKITKRGQNVTFRCDPISEHNRLYWYRQTLGQGPEFLTYFQNEAQLEKSRLLSDRFSAERPKGSFSTLEIQRTEQGDSAMYLCASSLVSSAGELFFGEGSRLTVL.